One sample yielded the 19 T cell receptor beta chains listed below, sequenced in a study of T cells in localized non-small cell lung cancer. Profiled with immunoSEQ multiplex PCR; TCRdb holds only in-frame clones, not every one. The table shows around 2,100 clones, with about a quarter occurring only once. Sequencing was performed on lung tumor tissue, taken before any cancer treatment. The receptors were gathered from a female donor over 55 with stage II lung adenocarcinoma.

The genes are TRBV14 and TRBJ2-3; the match to TRBD1 covers 7 bases. CDR3 size: 13 residues. The junction had 6 bases not matched to a gene; V was cut back by 8 bases and J by 4 bases. CDR1 and CDR2 (germline): SGHDN, FVKESK. The CDR3 DNA is TGTGCCAGCTGTCTACAGGGGTCAGATACGCAGTATTTT. It translates to CASCLQGSDTQYF.

Relative to its sample, this clone is medium-sized. This sequence joins TRBV6-8 and TRBJ2-5, with a possible D match to TRBD1 (6 bases). Germline CDR1 reads MNHGY; CDR2 reads SAAAGT. Deletions cut 5 bases from V and 3 bases from J, with 13 bases between. The CDR3 extends over 14 amino acids. CDR3 in amino acids: CASSTPRQEETQYF. The CDR3 coding sequence is TGTGCCAGCAGTACCCCCCGACAGGAAGAGACCCAGTACTTC.

Sample share makes this clone large (0.1 to 1%). The V and J genes are TRBV29-1 and TRBJ2-1; 9 bases line up with TRBD2. Per germline, CDR1 SQVTM and CDR2 ANQGSEA. V was clipped by 5 bases and J by 4 bases; unmatched bases: 9. CDR3 length: 15 amino acids. As DNA, the CDR3 is TGCAGCGTTAACAAGGGAACTAGCGGGTACAATGAGCAGTTCTTC. Amino acids: CSVNKGTSGYNEQFF.

The J gene is TRBJ2-1, the V gene TRBV14, with 7 bases fitting TRBD2. This CDR3 spans 15 amino acids. The J segment lost 1 base and the V segment lost 1 base, leaving 1 base of the junction unmatched. Per germline, CDR1 SGHDN and CDR2 FVKESK. The CDR3 bases are TGTGCCAGCAGCCAAGGGGGGGGTTCCTACAATGAGCAGTTCTTC. Protein product: CASSQGGGSYNEQFF. Variable domain in full (rest from reference TRBV14 and TRBJ2-1): EAGVTQFPSHSVIEKGQTVTLRCDPISGHDNLYWYRRVMGKEIKFLLHFVKESKQDESGMPNNRFLAERTGGTYSTLKVQPAELEDSGVYFCASSQGGGSYNEQFFGPGTRLTVL.

This clone has a handful of counts. The chain carries TRBV19 and TRBJ2-7, with D unresolved. CDR1 is LNHDA and CDR2 is SQIVND in the germline V gene (reference sequence). V dropped 3 bases and J dropped 3 bases, with 9 bases sitting between them. CDR3 size: 13 residues. CDR3 sequence: CASSIYPSYEQYF. In nucleotides, the CDR3 is TGTGCCAGTAGTATCTACCCCAGCTACGAGCAGTACTTC.

This clone is medium-sized (0.01 to 0.1%) within its sample. The chain joins TRBV12-2 to TRBJ2-7; the D call TRBD1 from the table was never checked on the DNA. TRBV12-2 is reported as a pseudogene. The length of the CDR3 is 16 residues. The CDR3 DNA reads TGTGCAAGTCGCTCTAATTCCGGGACACAGACTAAGGAGCAGTACTTC. Translated: CASRSNSGTQTKEQYF.

In this sample, this clone turned up a few times. The chain employs TRBV19 and TRBJ1-5; D ambiguous. Germline values: CDR1 LNHDA, CDR2 SQIVND (reference sequence). The V and J ends lost 0 bases and 6 bases respectively, with 6 bases between them. The CDR3 extends over 13 amino acids. DNA for the CDR3: TGTGCCAGTAGTATAGATCTGAGTCAGCCCCAGCATTTT. This translates into CASSIDLSQPQHF.

This clone counts as large. The chain is built from TRBV9 and TRBJ1-1; perhaps TRBD1 as D (5 bases). From germline, CDR1 is SGDLS and CDR2 YYNGEE. The V and J ends lost 4 bases and 6 bases respectively, with 13 bases between them. This CDR3 has 13 residues. Here the CDR3 reads CASSLGGKAEAFF. CDR3 DNA sequence: TGTGCCAGCAGCCTCGGGGGGAAGGCTGAAGCTTTCTTT.

The rearrangement links TRBV6-8 to TRBJ1-5; D not certain. Germline V gene sequence: CDR1 MNHGY, CDR2 SAAAGT. Trimming cost V 6 bases and J 0 bases, with 3 bases left between them. This CDR3 spans 12 amino acids. CDR3 loop: CASRYSNQPQHF. CDR3 DNA: TGTGCCAGCAGGTATAGCAATCAGCCCCAGCATTTT.

The chain is built from TRBV11-3 and TRBJ2-4, with TRBD2 matching over 10 bases. This CDR3 is 17 amino acids long. Per germline, CDR1 SGHNT and CDR2 YENEEA. V dropped 1 base and J dropped 0; count of bases not matched to a gene: 3. The CDR3 reads CASSLGLAGVAKNIQYF. CDR3 DNA: TGTGCCAGCAGCTTAGGACTAGCGGGTGTAGCCAAAAACATTCAGTACTTC. Full variable domain (missing parts from reference TRBV11-3 and TRBJ2-4): EAGVVQSPRYKIIEKKQPVAFWCNPISGHNTLYWYLQNLGQGPELLIRYENEEAVDDSQLPKDRFSAERLKGVDSTLKIQPAELGDSAVYLCASSLGLAGVAKNIQYFGAGTRLSVL.

The chain uses TRBV15 and TRBJ2-7; TRBD2 might be the D (5 bases). V lost 0 bases to trimming and J lost 5 bases, with 14 bases between them. Germline CDR1 and CDR2: LNHNV and YYDKDF (reference sequence). This CDR3 contains 15 residues. The CDR3 here is CATSRDRLARNEQYF. CDR3 in DNA: TGTGCCACCAGCAGAGATCGGCTAGCCCGAAACGAGCAGTACTTC.

The chain links TRBV28 to TRBJ2-5, with TRBD1 matching 8 bases. Germline lookup yields CDR1 MDHEN and CDR2 SYDVKM. V trimming: 3 bases; J trimming: 4 bases; junction bases outside the gene matches: 4. The CDR3 spans 14 residues. The CDR3 sequence is CASSFGTGRETQYF. The CDR3, as DNA: TGTGCCAGCAGTTTTGGGACAGGAAGAGAGACCCAGTACTTC.

Relative to its sample, this clone is medium-sized (0.01 to 0.1%). V is TRBV6-8 and J is TRBJ2-2; TRBD2 matches at 9 bases. The CDR3 runs 16 residues. With V trimmed by 5 bases and J by 2 bases, 6 bases remained unmatched. Germline loops: CDR1 MNHGY, CDR2 SAAAGT. The CDR3 is CASSVSTSGNTGELFF. The CDR3 DNA follows: TGTGCCAGCAGTGTCTCGACTAGCGGCAACACCGGGGAGCTGTTTTTT.

This CDR3 reads CASSIPGQKSNQPQHF. Here the CDR3 DNA reads TGTGCCAGTAGTATCCCGGGACAGAAAAGCAATCAGCCCCAGCATTTT. The chain joins TRBV19 to TRBJ1-5; 7 nucleotides match TRBD1. The germline V gene encodes CDR1 LNHDA and CDR2 SQIVND (reference sequence). The CDR3 spans 16 residues. With V trimmed by 3 bases and J by 1 base, 6 bases remained unmatched.

The V and J genes are TRBV18 and TRBJ2-7, with D uncertain. Germline V CDR1 and CDR2: KGHSH, LQKENI. V gave up 6 bases and J gave up 0 bases, with 6 bases separating them. CDR3 length: 12 amino acids. The CDR3 is CASSQDSYEQYF. For the CDR3, the DNA is TGTGCCAGCTCTCAGGACTCCTACGAGCAGTACTTC.

CDR3 bases: TGTGCCAGCGGACCGACCTGGACAGCGTATGGCTACACCTTC. As protein: CASGPTWTAYGYTF. The rearrangement joins TRBV6-8 to TRBJ1-2, with D maybe TRBD1 (6 bases). Trimming took off 8 bases at V and 5 bases at J, with 18 bases between the two ends. Germline loops: CDR1 MNHGY, CDR2 SAAAGT. CDR3 length equals 14 residues.

The chain has TRBV28 and TRBJ1-1, with TRBD1 matching 9 bases. This CDR3 contains 15 residues. Germline V gene sequence: CDR1 MDHEN, CDR2 SYDVKM. With 5 bases clipped from V and 4 bases from J, the junction kept 8 bases outside the gene matches. The CDR3 coding sequence is TGTGCCAGCAGTATAAAACAGGGGGCTTTCACTGAAGCTTTCTTT. Translating it yields CASSIKQGAFTEAFF.

This clone came up a few times. The CDR3 coding sequence is TGTGCCTGGAGTGAAGACGGGAGGGCCGGCTTCGAGCAGTACTTC. Protein sequence: CAWSEDGRAGFEQYF. The chain links TRBV30 to TRBJ2-7; 8 nucleotides agree with TRBD2. CDR3 length: 15 residues. The J segment lost 6 bases and the V segment lost 1 base, leaving 11 bases of the junction unmatched. The germline gives CDR1 GTSNPN, CDR2 SVGIG (reference sequence).

Only a few counts were recorded for this clone. The J gene is TRBJ2-2, the V gene TRBV2; TRBD1 aligns across 9 bases. This CDR3 contains 15 residues. CDR1 and CDR2 (germline): SNHLY, FYNNEI. J lost 6 bases, V lost 6 bases, and 8 bases had no gene match. The CDR3 is CASRLDRGIAGELFF. CDR3 DNA sequence: TGTGCCAGCAGATTGGACAGGGGAATCGCCGGGGAGCTGTTTTTT.